The clone carrying this T cell receptor beta chain appeared once. Its antigen remains unidentified. The PCR ran on 60 Vbeta and 13 Jbeta primers. Per the original data handling: Later, an analysis found tens of millions of unique TCR beta chains, and 8.5 million to 14 million of these were shared. Generated by immunoSEQ multiplex PCR, the TCRdb table keeps only in-frame clones and is missing some. V and J calls and clone size follow that table, whereas D and trimming were derived from the DNA. This table has about 170,000 clones, roughly 70% appearing once. The CDR3 length is 12 residues. Trimming pared 4 bases from V and 4 bases from J, leaving 4 bases between. Per the germline V gene, CDR1 is PRHDT and CDR2 is FYEKMQ (reference sequence). The sample belongs to a study of cytomegalovirus exposure and HLA in healthy donors. General study points: It was only CMV serostatus that was available as immune exposure information. Most TCR sequences showed up rarely, but some public TCRs showed up in many donors. When a later analysis was performed, an Asian-associated ancestry cluster reportedly had fewer N-insertions than the approximately 690-donor mean.

Input material: PBMCs. This receptor was obtained from a woman between 18 and 29 years old in good health and CMV-seropositive. The V call is TRBV13, the J call TRBJ2-2; D not certain. In DNA form, the CDR3 reads TGTGCCAGCAGCTCCCTCACCGGGGAGCTGTTTTTT. The encoded protein is CASSSLTGELFF.